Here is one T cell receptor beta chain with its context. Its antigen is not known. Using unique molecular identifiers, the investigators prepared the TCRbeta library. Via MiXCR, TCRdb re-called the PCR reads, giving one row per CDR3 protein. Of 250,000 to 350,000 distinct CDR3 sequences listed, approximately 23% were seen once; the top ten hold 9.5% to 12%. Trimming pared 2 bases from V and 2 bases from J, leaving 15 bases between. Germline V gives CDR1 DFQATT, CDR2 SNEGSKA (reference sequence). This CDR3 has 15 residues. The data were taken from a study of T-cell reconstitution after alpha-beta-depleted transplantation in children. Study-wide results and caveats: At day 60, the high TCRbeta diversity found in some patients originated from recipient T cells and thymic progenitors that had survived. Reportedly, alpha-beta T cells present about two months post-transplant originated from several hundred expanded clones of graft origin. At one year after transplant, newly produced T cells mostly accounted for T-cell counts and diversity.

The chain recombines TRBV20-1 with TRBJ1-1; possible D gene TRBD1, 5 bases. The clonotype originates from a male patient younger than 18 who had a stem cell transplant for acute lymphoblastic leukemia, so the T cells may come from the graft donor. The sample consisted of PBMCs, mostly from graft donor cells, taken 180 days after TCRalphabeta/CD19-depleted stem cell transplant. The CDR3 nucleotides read TGCAGTGCTAGATTTGGGGAGAGGGGAAACACTGAAGCTTTCTTT. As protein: CSARFGERGNTEAFF.